This T cell receptor (beta chain) came from a study of technical replicates of blood from a few donors. This table comes from immunoSEQ multiplex PCR, and its TCRdb copy is limited to in-frame clones, with some not included. The table lists approximately 50,000 clones, 85% to 90% of them singletons, with 5.5% to 6.5% in the top ten. The CDR3 is 15 residues long. With 2 bases removed from V and 4 bases from J, the gap between germline ends came to 14 bases. Germline lookup yields CDR1 MNHNY and CDR2 SVGAGI (reference sequence). This chain uses TRBV6-6 with TRBJ1-1, with D possibly TRBD1 on 5 matching bases. The sequencing sample was made of PBMCs. The TCR comes from a human donor in good health. Some clones in this sample may be carry-over from other donors' samples. The CDR3 bases are TGTGCCAGCAGTTACGCCAGGGTGGAGGGCACTGAAGCTTTCTTT. Translating it yields CASSYARVEGTEAFF.